A single sample is the source of the 25 T cell receptor beta chains below, sequenced in a study of beta chain features in type 1 diabetes. All of the isolated RNA was reverse transcribed, so expressed TCRB transcripts were sequenced. Libraries were prepared by immunoSEQ multiplex PCR; TCRdb keeps only in-frame clonotypes and omits some of them. This sample has approximately 400,000 clones, with around 16% found just once. The specimen was naive CD4+ T cells from blood. The source is a woman younger than 30 in good health.

This clone was seen a few times. This CDR3 is CASSLLSGGGGTQYF. In DNA, the CDR3 is TGTGCCAGCAGTCTCCTTAGCGGTGGAGGTGGTACGCAGTATTTT. This chain joins TRBV28 and TRBJ2-3, with TRBD2 as a possible D gene (6 bases). V lost 5 bases and J 8 bases, leaving 20 bases between the germline ends. CDR3 size: 15 residues. Germline CDR1 and CDR2: MDHEN and SYDVKM.

The chain combines TRBV4-2 with TRBJ2-5, with a possible D match to TRBD1 (6 bases). CDR1 and CDR2 from the germline V gene are LGHNA and YNFKEQ. The CDR3 has 14 residues. V lost 5 bases and J lost 3, with 13 bases in between. The CDR3 sequence is CASSLWQGKETQYF. In DNA, the CDR3 is TGTGCCAGCAGCTTGTGGCAGGGGAAAGAGACCCAGTACTTC.

V is TRBV7-2 and J is TRBJ1-2; D may be TRBD1 (5 bases). Germline assignment: CDR1 SGHTA and CDR2 FQGNSA. Trimming took 3 bases from V and 2 from J, leaving 10 bases between them. The CDR3 runs 14 residues. CDR3: CASSLSGVNYGYTF. CDR3 DNA sequence: TGTGCCAGCAGCTTGTCGGGGGTGAACTATGGCTACACCTTC.

This clone showed up just a few times. The chain employs TRBV7-2 and TRBJ2-2, with D possibly being TRBD1 (6 bases). V lost 5 bases to trimming and J lost 3 bases, with 16 bases between them. Germline V lookup: CDR1 SGHTA, CDR2 FQGNSA. CDR3 length equals 16 residues. CDR3 nucleotide sequence: TGTGCCAGCAGCGTCCAGGGGTCCTCCGACACCGGGGAGCTGTTTTTT. Its translation: CASSVQGSSDTGELFF.

This clone showed up just a few times. The chain couples TRBV10-3 to TRBJ2-5; D uncertain. V was pared by 4 bases and J by 5 bases, with 5 bases between. The germline gives CDR1 ENHRY, CDR2 SYGVKD. The CDR3 consists of 11 residues. CDR3: CAISAGETQYF. Here the CDR3 DNA reads TGTGCCATCAGTGCCGGGGAGACCCAGTACTTC.

The V call is TRBV6-6, the J call TRBJ1-4; D is unresolved. Germline V gives CDR1 MNHNY, CDR2 SVGAGI (reference sequence). This CDR3 region has 14 residues. Trimming left V 10 bases short and J 8 bases short, with 20 bases between. CDR3 bases: TGTGCCACCCACGTCGAGCATCCGGGAGAAAAACTGTTTTTT. Its protein product is CATHVEHPGEKLFF.

The chain links TRBV18 to TRBJ2-1; D perhaps matches TRBD2 (6 bases). CDR1 is KGHSH and CDR2 is LQKENI in the germline V gene. V was clipped by 1 base and J by 7 bases, with 14 bases between them. The CDR3 contains 15 residues. The CDR3 loop reads CASSPQGQAGNEQFF. CDR3 sequence (DNA): TGTGCCAGCTCACCACAAGGTCAGGCGGGGAATGAGCAGTTCTTC.

The rearrangement uses TRBV18 and TRBJ1-5, with 7 bases aligning to TRBD1. After removal of 2 bases from V and 1 base from J, the junction contained 2 bases not matched to a gene. In germline, CDR1 is KGHSH, CDR2 LQKENI. The CDR3 covers 15 residues. Here the CDR3 reads CASSPTGESNQPQHF. In nucleotides, the CDR3 is TGTGCCAGCTCACCAACAGGGGAGAGCAATCAGCCCCAGCATTTT.

This clone showed up just a few times. The V and J genes are TRBV2 and TRBJ2-1; 7 bases agree with TRBD1. Trimming at V came to 3 bases and at J to 12 bases, leaving 5 bases not matched to a gene. The CDR3 extends over 12 amino acids. Germline-derived CDR1 and CDR2 are SNHLY and FYNNEI. The CDR3 reads CASSEGPGGQFF. CDR3 nucleotides: TGTGCCAGCAGTGAGGGCCCAGGGGGGCAGTTCTTC.

There are a few counts of this clone. Other nucleotide sequences in the sample specify the same CDR3. The chain joins TRBV18 to TRBJ1-5; possibly TRBD1 for D (6 bases). V was cut by 3 bases and J by 2 bases, with 8 bases left in between. The CDR3 covers 14 residues. Germline lookup yields CDR1 KGHSH and CDR2 LQKENI. The CDR3 is CASSPDSRNQPQHF. CDR3 coding DNA: TGTGCCAGCTCACCGGACAGCCGCAATCAGCCCCAGCATTTT.

This clone was seen a few times. The rearrangement uses TRBV7-9 and TRBJ2-1, with 12 bases that match TRBD2. Germline V gives CDR1 SEHNR, CDR2 FQNEAQ (reference sequence). This CDR3 has 14 amino acids. V shed 5 bases, J shed 7 bases, and the junction held 3 bases outside the gene matches. The CDR3 sequence: CASSPSGRANEQFF. CDR3 DNA sequence: TGTGCCAGCAGCCCTAGCGGGAGGGCAAATGAGCAGTTCTTC. The entire variable domain, with the rest obtained from reference TRBV7-9 and TRBJ2-1, is as follows: DTGVSQNPRHKITKRGQNVTFRCDPISEHNRLYWYRQTLGQGPEFLTYFQNEAQLEKSRLLSDRFSAERPKGSFSTLEIQRTEQGDSAMYLCASSPSGRANEQFFGPGTRLTVL.

The CDR3 protein is CSANGQVQETQYF. The CDR3, as DNA: TGCAGCGCGAATGGACAGGTCCAAGAGACCCAGTACTTC. V gene TRBV29-1 combines with J gene TRBJ2-5; 7 bases align to TRBD1. The germline CDR1 and CDR2 sequences are SQVTM and ANQGSEA. The CDR3 is made up of 13 amino acids. The V segment lost 7 bases and the J segment 1 base; nucleotides outside the gene matches: 6. Together with reference TRBV29-1 and TRBJ2-5, the CDR3 gives the full variable domain: SAVISQKPSRDICQRGTSLTIQCQVDSQVTMMFWYRQQPGQSLTLIATANQGSEATYESGFVIDKFPISRPNLTFSTLTVSNMSPEDSSIYLCSANGQVQETQYFGPGTRLLVL.

The V and J genes are TRBV28 and TRBJ1-1, with unresolved D. Germline loops: CDR1 MDHEN, CDR2 SYDVKM. V lost 5 bases to trimming and J lost 0 bases, with 7 bases between them. CDR3 length: 13 amino acids. The DNA of the CDR3 is TGTGCCAGCAGTAGTTACATGAACACTGAAGCTTTCTTT. Its protein product is CASSSYMNTEAFF.

This chain connects TRBV7-2 to TRBJ1-1; D unclear. CDR1 and CDR2 (germline): SGHTA, FQGNSA. CDR3 length equals 13 residues. Trimming pared 5 bases from V and 3 bases from J, leaving 10 bases between. CDR3 nucleotides: TGTGCCAGCAGCATTCAGCGGGACACTGAAGCTTTCTTT. Translated, it gives CASSIQRDTEAFF.

The rearrangement links TRBV5-5 to TRBJ2-7; TRBD2 matches at 9 bases. The CDR3 extends over 16 amino acids. The germline CDR1 and CDR2 sequences are SGHKS and YYEKEE (reference sequence). Trimming took 0 bases from V and 6 from J; bases not matched to a gene: 10. CDR3 loop: CASSLVVSGSTGEQYF. For the CDR3, the DNA is TGTGCCAGCAGCTTGGTGGTTAGCGGGAGTACGGGCGAGCAGTACTTC.

This clone was detected a few times. V gene TRBV2 combines with J gene TRBJ2-2, with D perhaps TRBD1 (5 bases). The V end was cut by 6 bases, the J end by 6 bases, with 17 bases between. The CDR3 is 15 amino acids. Germline CDR1 and CDR2: SNHLY and FYNNEI. CDR3 protein: CASSPVQGLAGELFF. CDR3 in DNA: TGTGCCAGCAGCCCCGTGCAGGGTCTGGCCGGGGAGCTGTTTTTT.

The V and J genes are TRBV11-2 and TRBJ2-2; D is uncertain. Germline V gene sequence: CDR1 SGHAT, CDR2 FQNNGV. V lost 5 bases and J lost 1, with 8 bases in between. This CDR3 is 14 amino acids long. CDR3 nucleotides: TGTGCCAGCAGCGCGGTCGGGAACACCGGGGAGCTGTTTTTT. This encodes CASSAVGNTGELFF.

This clone showed up just a few times. This sequence joins TRBV28 and TRBJ2-1; 9 nucleotides align to TRBD2. Unmatched junction bases numbered 9, after V lost 4 bases and J lost 5 bases. The germline gives CDR1 MDHEN, CDR2 SYDVKM. The CDR3 consists of 16 residues. CDR3: CASSSLAGRADNEQFF. DNA of the CDR3: TGTGCCAGCAGTTCCCTAGCGGGGAGGGCTGACAATGAGCAGTTCTTC.

This clone turned up a few times. The CDR3 here is CASSQQGPSLYNEQFF. The CDR3, as DNA: TGTGCCAGCAGCCAACAGGGGCCATCTCTCTACAATGAGCAGTTCTTC. This rearrangement joins TRBV7-8 to TRBJ2-1, with 7 bases aligning to TRBD1. The CDR3 is made up of 16 amino acids. The V and J ends lost 5 bases and 3 bases, in that order; junction bases with no gene match: 10. Per the germline V gene, CDR1 is SGHVS and CDR2 is FQNEAQ.

This clone appeared a few times. The J gene is TRBJ2-3, the V gene TRBV30; 8 positions match TRBD2. Germline CDR1 GTSNPN, CDR2 SVGIG (reference sequence). After removal of 1 base from V and 2 bases from J, the junction contained 2 bases not matched to a gene. The CDR3 covers 14 residues. The CDR3 DNA follows: TGTGCCTGGAGTGAAGGACTAGCCACAGATACGCAGTATTTT. Translating it yields CAWSEGLATDTQYF.

The V call is TRBV9, the J call TRBJ1-2, with 9 bases matching TRBD1. Germline CDR1 reads SGDLS; CDR2 reads YYNGEE. The V gene end was trimmed by 3 bases and the J gene end by 2 bases; junction bases not matched to a gene: 5. The CDR3 covers 15 residues. The DNA for the CDR3 is TGTGCCAGCAGCGCCTCGGACAGGGGCAACTATGGCTACACCTTC. This gives the protein CASSASDRGNYGYTF.

V gene TRBV6-6 combines with J gene TRBJ1-5; no reliable D call. The V gene's germline CDR1 is MNHNY and CDR2 SVGAGI (reference sequence). This CDR3 comprises 13 residues. V was clipped by 2 bases and J by 4 bases, with 6 bases between them. The CDR3 reads CASSYRGNQPQHF. CDR3 in DNA: TGTGCCAGCAGTTACCGGGGAAATCAGCCCCAGCATTTT.

The V and J genes are TRBV28 and TRBJ2-3, with TRBD1 matching over 7 bases. The CDR3 length is 15 residues. The germline V gene has CDR1 MDHEN and CDR2 SYDVKM. V shed 5 bases, J shed 0 bases, and the junction held 5 bases outside the gene matches. The CDR3 nucleotides read TGTGCCAGCAGTCGGACAGGCTTAAGCACAGATACGCAGTATTTT. It translates to CASSRTGLSTDTQYF.

This clone turned up a few times. The rearrangement links TRBV30 to TRBJ1-1; TRBD1 might be the D (5 bases). The V gene lost 1 base and the J gene lost 5 bases, with 20 bases spanning the gap. Germline V gives CDR1 GTSNPN, CDR2 SVGIG (reference sequence). This CDR3 spans 16 amino acids. CDR3 coding DNA: TGTGCCTGGAGTGCTTCCCTCAGGGTTGCGAGGACTGAAGCTTTCTTT. Its protein is CAWSASLRVARTEAFF.

Here the CDR3 reads CSVVNRANEKLFF. The CDR3 DNA reads TGCAGCGTTGTGAACAGAGCCAATGAAAAACTGTTTTTT. This sequence joins TRBV29-1 and TRBJ1-4; no firm D call. The CDR3 is 13 residues long. The germline V gene has CDR1 SQVTM and CDR2 ANQGSEA. Trimming pared 4 bases from V and 5 bases from J, leaving 11 bases between. The whole variable domain, remainder taken from reference TRBV29-1 and TRBJ1-4, is SAVISQKPSRDICQRGTSLTIQCQVDSQVTMMFWYRQQPGQSLTLIATANQGSEATYESGFVIDKFPISRPNLTFSTLTVSNMSPEDSSIYLCSVVNRANEKLFFGSGTQLSVL.